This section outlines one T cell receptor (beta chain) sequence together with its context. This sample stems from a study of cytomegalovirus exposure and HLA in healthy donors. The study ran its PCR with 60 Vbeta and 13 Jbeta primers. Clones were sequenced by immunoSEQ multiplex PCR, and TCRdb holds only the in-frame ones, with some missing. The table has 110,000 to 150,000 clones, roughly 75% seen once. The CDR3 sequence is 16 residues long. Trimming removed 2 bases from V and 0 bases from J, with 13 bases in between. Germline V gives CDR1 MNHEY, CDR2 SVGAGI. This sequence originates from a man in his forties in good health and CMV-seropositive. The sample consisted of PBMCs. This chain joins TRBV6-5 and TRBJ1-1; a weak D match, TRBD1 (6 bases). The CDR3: CASSYAAGQLNTEAFF. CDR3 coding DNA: TGTGCCAGCAGTTACGCCGCCGGACAGTTGAACACTGAAGCTTTCTTT.